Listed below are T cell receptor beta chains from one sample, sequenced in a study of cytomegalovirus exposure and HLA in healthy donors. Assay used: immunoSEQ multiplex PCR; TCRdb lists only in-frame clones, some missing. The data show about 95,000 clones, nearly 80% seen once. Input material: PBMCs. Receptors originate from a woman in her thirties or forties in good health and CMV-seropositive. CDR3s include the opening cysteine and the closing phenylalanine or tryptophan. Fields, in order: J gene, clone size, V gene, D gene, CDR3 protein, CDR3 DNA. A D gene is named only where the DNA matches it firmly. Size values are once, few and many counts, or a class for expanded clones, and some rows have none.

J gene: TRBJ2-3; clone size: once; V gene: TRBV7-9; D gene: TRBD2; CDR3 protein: CASSLERGSTDTQYF; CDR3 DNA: TGTGCCAGCAGCTTAGAGCGGGGCAGCACAGATACGCAGTATTTT
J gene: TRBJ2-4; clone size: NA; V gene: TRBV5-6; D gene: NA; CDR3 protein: CASSLVFSPEADIQYF; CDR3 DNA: TGTGCCAGCAGCTTGGTTTTTAGCCCTGAGGCGGACATTCAGTACTTC
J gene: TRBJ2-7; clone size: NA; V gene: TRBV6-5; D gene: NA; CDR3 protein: CASSYSEDTSYEQYF; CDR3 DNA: TGTGCCAGCAGTTACTCCGAGGACACCTCCTACGAGCAGTACTTC
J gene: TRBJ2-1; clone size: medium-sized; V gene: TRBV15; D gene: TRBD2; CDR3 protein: CATSRMGLAGVNEQFF; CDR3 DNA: TGTGCCACCAGCAGGATGGGACTAGCGGGAGTCAATGAGCAGTTCTTC
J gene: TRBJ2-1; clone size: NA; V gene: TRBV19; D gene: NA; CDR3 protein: CASSTRHGNEQFF; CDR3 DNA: TGTGCCAGTAGTACCCGACACGGCAATGAGCAGTTCTTC
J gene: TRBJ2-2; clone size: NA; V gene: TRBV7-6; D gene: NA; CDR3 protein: CASSLAGGSNTGELFF; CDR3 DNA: TGTGCCAGCAGCTTAGCAGGGGGTTCGAACACCGGGGAGCTGTTTTTT
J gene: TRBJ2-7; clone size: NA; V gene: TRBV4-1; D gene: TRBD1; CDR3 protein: CASSAVDRGQPYEQYF; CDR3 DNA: TGCGCCAGCAGCGCCGTCGACAGGGGGCAGCCCTACGAGCAGTACTTC
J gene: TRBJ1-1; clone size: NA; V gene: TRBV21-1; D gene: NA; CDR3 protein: CASSPPGRNRRNTEAFF; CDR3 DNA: TGTGCCAGCAGCCCCCCCGGGCGGAACAGGAGGAACACTGAAGCTTTCTTT
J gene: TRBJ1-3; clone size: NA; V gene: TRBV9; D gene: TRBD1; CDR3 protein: CASSVGGQSGNTIYF; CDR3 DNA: TGTGCCAGCAGCGTAGGGGGACAGTCTGGAAACACCATATATTTT
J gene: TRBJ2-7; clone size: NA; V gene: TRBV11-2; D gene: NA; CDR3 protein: CASRVPGTHHYEQYF; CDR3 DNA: TGTGCCAGCAGGGTACCCGGGACACACCACTACGAGCAGTACTTC
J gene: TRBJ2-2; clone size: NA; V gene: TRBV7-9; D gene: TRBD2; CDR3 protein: CASETSGSSGELFF; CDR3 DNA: TGTGCCAGCGAGACTAGCGGGAGTTCCGGGGAGCTGTTTTTT
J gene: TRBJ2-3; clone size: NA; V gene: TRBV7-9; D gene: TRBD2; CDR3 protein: CASSSRLAGNTDTQYF; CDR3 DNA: TGTGCCAGCAGCTCCCGACTAGCGGGGAACACAGATACGCAGTATTTT
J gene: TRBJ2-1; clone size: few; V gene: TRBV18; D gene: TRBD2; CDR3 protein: CASSPSLAAYNEQFF; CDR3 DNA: TGTGCCAGCTCACCATCACTAGCGGCCTACAATGAGCAGTTCTTC
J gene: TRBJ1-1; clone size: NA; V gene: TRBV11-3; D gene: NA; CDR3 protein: CASSLYRTEAFF; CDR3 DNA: TGTGCCAGCAGCTTGTACAGGACTGAAGCTTTCTTT
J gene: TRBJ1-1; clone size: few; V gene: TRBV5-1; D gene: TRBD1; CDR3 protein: CASSPTGLRWDTEAFF; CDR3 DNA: TGCGCCAGCAGCCCGACAGGGTTGCGATGGGACACTGAAGCTTTCTTT
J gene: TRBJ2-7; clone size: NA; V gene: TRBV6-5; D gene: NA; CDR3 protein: CASSYSVGVTGEQYF; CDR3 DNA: TGTGCCAGCAGTTACTCGGTGGGAGTAACGGGGGAGCAGTACTTC
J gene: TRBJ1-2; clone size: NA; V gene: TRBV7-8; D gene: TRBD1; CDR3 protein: CASSSSVGGTGVILGGYTF; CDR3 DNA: TGTGCCAGCAGCTCCTCGGTGGGGGGGACAGGGGTGATCCTAGGTGGCTACACCTTC
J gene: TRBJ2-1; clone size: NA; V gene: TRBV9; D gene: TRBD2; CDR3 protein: CASTPGLAYNEQFF; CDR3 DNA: TGTGCCAGCACCCCGGGACTAGCCTACAATGAGCAGTTCTTC
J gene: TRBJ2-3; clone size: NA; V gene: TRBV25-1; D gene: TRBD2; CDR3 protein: CASSEGGSGRVTDTQYF; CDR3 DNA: TGTGCCAGCAGTGAGGGGGGTAGCGGGAGAGTTACAGATACGCAGTATTTT
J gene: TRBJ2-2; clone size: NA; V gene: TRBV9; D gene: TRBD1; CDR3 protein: CASEGANTGELFF; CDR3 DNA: TGTGCCAGCGAGGGGGCTAACACCGGGGAGCTGTTTTTT
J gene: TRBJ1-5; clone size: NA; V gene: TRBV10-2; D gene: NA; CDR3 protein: CASSDPRGSDQPQHF; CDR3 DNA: TGCGCCAGCAGTGACCCCCGGGGGTCTGATCAGCCCCAGCATTTT
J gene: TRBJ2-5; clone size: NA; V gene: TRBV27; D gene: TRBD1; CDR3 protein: CASRGQGGQETQYF; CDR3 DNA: TGTGCCAGCAGGGGACAGGGGGGCCAAGAGACCCAGTACTTC
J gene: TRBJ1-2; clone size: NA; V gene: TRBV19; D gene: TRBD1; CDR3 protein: CASRNRGPSNYGYTF; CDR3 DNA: TGTGCCAGTAGAAACAGGGGTCCGTCTAACTATGGCTACACCTTC
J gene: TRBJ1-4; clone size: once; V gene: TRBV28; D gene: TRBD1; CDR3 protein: CASSRTGYNEKLFF; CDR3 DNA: TGTGCCAGCAGCCGGACAGGTTATAATGAAAAACTGTTTTTT
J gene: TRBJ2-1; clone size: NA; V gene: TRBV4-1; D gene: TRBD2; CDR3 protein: CASSPERASGSGNEQFF; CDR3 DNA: TGCGCCAGCAGCCCGGAGAGGGCTAGCGGGAGTGGCAATGAGCAGTTCTTC
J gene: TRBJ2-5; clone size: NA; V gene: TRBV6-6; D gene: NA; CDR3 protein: CASSTPIGETQYF; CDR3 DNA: TGTGCCAGCAGTACCCCTATCGGGGAGACCCAGTACTTC
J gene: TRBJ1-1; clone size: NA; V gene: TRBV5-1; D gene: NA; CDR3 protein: CASSLSGTSNTEAFF; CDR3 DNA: TGCGCCAGCAGCTTGTCCGGGACATCGAACACTGAAGCTTTCTTT